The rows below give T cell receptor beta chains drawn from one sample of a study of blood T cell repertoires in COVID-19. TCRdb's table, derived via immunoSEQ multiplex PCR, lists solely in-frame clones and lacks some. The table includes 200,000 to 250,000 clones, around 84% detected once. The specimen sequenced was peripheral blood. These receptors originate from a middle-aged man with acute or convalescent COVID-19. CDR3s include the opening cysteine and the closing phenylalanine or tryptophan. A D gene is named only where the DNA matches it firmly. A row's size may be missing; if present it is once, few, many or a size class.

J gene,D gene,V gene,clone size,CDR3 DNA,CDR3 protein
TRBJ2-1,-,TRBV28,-,TGTGCCAGCAGCCGCGGGACTTACAATGAGCAGTTCTTC,CASSRGTYNEQFF
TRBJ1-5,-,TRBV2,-,TGTGCCAGCAGTGAGGGACATAGCAATCAGCCCCAGCATTTT,CASSEGHSNQPQHF
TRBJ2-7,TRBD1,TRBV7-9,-,TGTGCCAGCAGCCGACCTCGGGTCGGGACAGGGACCTACGAGCAGTACTTC,CASSRPRVGTGTYEQYF
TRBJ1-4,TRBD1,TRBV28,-,TGTGCCAGCAGTTCCACAGGGGTCACTGAAAAACTGTTTTTT,CASSSTGVTEKLFF
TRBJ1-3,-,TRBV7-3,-,TGTGCCAGCAGTTCAGGACAAGGAAACACCATATATTTT,CASSSGQGNTIYF
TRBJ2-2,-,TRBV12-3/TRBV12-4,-,TGTGCCAGCACCCCAGGGAACACCGGGGAGCTGTTTTTT,CASTPGNTGELFF
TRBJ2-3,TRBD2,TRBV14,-,TGTGCCAGCAGCCCCGTACTAGGACTAGCGGGGGATACGCAGTATTTT,CASSPVLGLAGDTQYF
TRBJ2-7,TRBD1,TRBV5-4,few,TGTGCCAGCAGCTTCCGGGACAGTACCTACGAGCAGTACTTC,CASSFRDSTYEQYF
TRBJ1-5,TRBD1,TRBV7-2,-,TGTGCCAGCAGCCCAGGGACAGCTAACAGGCCCCAGCATTTT,CASSPGTANRPQHF
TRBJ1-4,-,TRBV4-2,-,TGTGCCAGCAGCCAAGATTCCAACCCTCCCCAGGAAAAACTGTTTTTT,CASSQDSNPPQEKLFF
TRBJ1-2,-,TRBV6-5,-,TGTGCCAGCAGTTACTCGAGAGGGTACTATGGCTACACCTTC,CASSYSRGYYGYTF
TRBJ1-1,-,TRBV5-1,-,TGCGCCAGCAGCCCTGTTTTAGCGAACACTGAAGCTTTCTTT,CASSPVLANTEAFF
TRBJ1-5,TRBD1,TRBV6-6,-,TGTGCCAGCAGTCCGAGAGGGACAGCTTATAGCAATCAGCCCCAGCATTTT,CASSPRGTAYSNQPQHF
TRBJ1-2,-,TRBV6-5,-,TGTGCCAGCAGTTACTTGGAACCCTCGGGCTATGGCTACACCTTC,CASSYLEPSGYGYTF
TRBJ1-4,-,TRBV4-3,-,TGCGCCAGCAGCCAAAACCGGAACGGAGGCAATAATGAAAAACTGTTTTTT,CASSQNRNGGNNEKLFF
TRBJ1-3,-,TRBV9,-,TGTGCCAGCGGAGGGACGGGAAACACCATATATTTT,CASGGTGNTIYF
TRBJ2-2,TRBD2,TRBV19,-,TGTGCCAGTAGTTCCCTAGCGGGGGCGGCCGTCCGGGAGCTGTTTTTT,CASSSLAGAAVRELFF
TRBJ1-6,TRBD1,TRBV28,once,TGTGCCAGCAACCTACAGGGGGGGGACTCACCCCTCCACTTT,CASNLQGGDSPLHF
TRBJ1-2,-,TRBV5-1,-,TGCGCCAGCAGCTTACAGGGCAGGGACTATGGCTACACCTTC,CASSLQGRDYGYTF